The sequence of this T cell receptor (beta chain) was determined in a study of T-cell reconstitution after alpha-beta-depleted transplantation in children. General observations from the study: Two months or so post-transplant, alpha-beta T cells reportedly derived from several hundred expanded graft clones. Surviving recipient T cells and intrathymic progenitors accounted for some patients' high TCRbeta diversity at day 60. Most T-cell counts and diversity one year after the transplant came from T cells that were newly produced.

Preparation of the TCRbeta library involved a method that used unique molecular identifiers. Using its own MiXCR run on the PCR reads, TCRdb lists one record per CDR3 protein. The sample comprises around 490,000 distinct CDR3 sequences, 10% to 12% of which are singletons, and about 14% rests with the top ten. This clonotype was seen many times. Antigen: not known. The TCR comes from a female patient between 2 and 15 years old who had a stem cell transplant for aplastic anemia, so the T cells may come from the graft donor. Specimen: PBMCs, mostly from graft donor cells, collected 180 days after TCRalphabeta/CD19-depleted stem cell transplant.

CDR3 bases: TGTGCCAGCTCTTCAGGGACAGGGGGGCACGAGCAGTACTTC. It encodes CASSSGTGGHEQYF. The chain links TRBV12-3 or TRBV12-4 to TRBJ2-7; 11 bases map to TRBD1. The V segment lost 8 bases and the J segment 5 bases; nucleotides outside the gene matches: 8. The CDR3 is 14 residues long.